This T cell receptor (beta chain) was identified in a study of T-cell reconstitution after alpha-beta-depleted transplantation in children. Germline V lookup: CDR1 SGHDN, CDR2 FVKESK. The CDR3 sequence is 16 residues long. V was trimmed by 2 bases and J by 1 base, leaving 14 bases between them. For TCRbeta, the library was prepared with unique molecular identifiers. MiXCR, applied by TCRdb to the PCR reads, yields one record per CDR3 protein. The sample has about 540,000 distinct CDR3 sequences, approximately 20% seen once. The sequence came from a human donor who donated a stem cell graft to a child with acute lymphoblastic leukemia. V usage is TRBV14 and J usage is TRBJ1-2; no clear D gene. Sequencing used PBMCs from the stem cell graft donor, obtained from the stem cell graft. The DNA for the CDR3 is TGTGCCAGCAGCCAATTGAACAGCCGTGTTAACTATGGCTACACCTTC. Translating it yields CASSQLNSRVNYGYTF.